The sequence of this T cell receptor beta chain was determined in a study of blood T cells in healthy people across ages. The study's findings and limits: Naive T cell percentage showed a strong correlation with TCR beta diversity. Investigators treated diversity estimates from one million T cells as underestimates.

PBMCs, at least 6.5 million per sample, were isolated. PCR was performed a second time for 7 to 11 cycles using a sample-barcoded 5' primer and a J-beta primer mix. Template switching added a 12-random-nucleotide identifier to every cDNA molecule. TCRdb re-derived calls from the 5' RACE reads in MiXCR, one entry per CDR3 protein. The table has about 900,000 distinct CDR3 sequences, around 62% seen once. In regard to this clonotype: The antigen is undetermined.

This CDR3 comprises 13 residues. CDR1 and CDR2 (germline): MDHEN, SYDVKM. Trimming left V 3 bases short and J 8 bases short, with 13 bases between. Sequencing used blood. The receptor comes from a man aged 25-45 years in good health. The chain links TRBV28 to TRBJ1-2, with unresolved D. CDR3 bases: TGTGCCAGCAGTTTCGAAAGGGTCGGGGGCTACACCTTC. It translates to CASSFERVGGYTF.